Reported below is one TCR beta chain. The data were taken from a study of blood T cell repertoires in COVID-19. V was cut by 4 bases and J by 8 bases, with 24 bases left in between. This CDR3 has 16 residues. The germline gives CDR1 LGHDT, CDR2 YNNKEL (reference sequence). Data came from immunoSEQ multiplex PCR; TCRdb stores just in-frame clones and leaves some out. The sample contains about 400,000 clones, over 75% of which appear only once. Input material: PBMCs or T cells enriched from blood (not recorded which). The source of this sequence is a middle-aged woman with acute COVID-19. The genes are TRBV3-1 (or the pseudogene TRBV3-2) and TRBJ2-7, with no clear D. The chain's CDR3 is CASSRDPQNLEFKQYF. CDR3 DNA sequence: TGTGCCAGCAGCCGCGACCCCCAGAACCTAGAGTTCAAGCAGTACTTC.